These 30 T cell receptor beta chains came from one sample sequenced in a study of metastatic and nonmetastatic thyroid tumors. Thyroid surgery took place with no prior treatment in any patient. MiXCR reprocessed the PCR reads for TCRdb. The sample consists of about 15,000 clones, around 25% of them appearing once. Sample: adjacent normal tissue. These receptors were collected from a female donor with papillary thyroid cancer or a benign thyroid nodule (not recorded which). Some clones in this sample may be carry-over from other donors' samples.

The rearrangement joins TRBV24-1 to TRBJ2-3; tentative D call: TRBD2 (5 bases). The V and J ends lost 5 bases and 3 bases respectively, with 20 bases between them. Germline CDR1 KGHDR, CDR2 SFDVKD. The CDR3 consists of 17 residues. The CDR3 protein is CATSGLRSWGETDTQYF. The CDR3 region has the DNA TGTGCCACCAGTGGTCTCCGATCGTGGGGAGAGACAGATACGCAGTATTTT.

This clone appeared many times. The chain has TRBV25-1 and TRBJ2-1; TRBD1 is a possible D gene (5 bases). Looked up from germline, CDR1 is MGHDK and CDR2 is SYGVNS. V dropped 6 bases and J dropped 8 bases, with 11 bases sitting between them. CDR3 length: 12 amino acids. The DNA of the CDR3 is TGTGCCAGCAGCTTTTCCAGGGATGAGCAGTTCTTC. Amino acids: CASSFSRDEQFF.

This chain joins TRBV6-5 and TRBJ2-7; D may be TRBD1 or TRBD2 (5 bases each). The CDR3 runs 16 residues. Trimming cost V 3 bases and J 3 bases, with 18 bases left between them. Germline V gene lookup returns CDR1 MNHEY and CDR2 SVGAGI. The CDR3 nucleotides read TGTGCCAGCAGTTATGCCGGACCGGGACGGGACTACGAGCAGTACTTC. Protein product: CASSYAGPGRDYEQYF.

The rearrangement links TRBV6-1 to TRBJ1-1, with TRBD1 matching 11 bases. Trimming at V came to 6 bases and at J to 5 bases, leaving 11 bases not matched to a gene. The CDR3 covers 16 residues. Germline CDR1 MNHNS, CDR2 SASEGT. The CDR3 region is CASRGWDRGANTEAFF. The CDR3, as DNA: TGTGCCAGCAGGGGTTGGGACAGGGGGGCAAATACTGAAGCTTTCTTT.

The V gene is TRBV9, the J gene TRBJ2-7, with D perhaps matching TRBD2 (5 bases). Germline lookup yields CDR1 SGDLS and CDR2 YYNGEE. With 4 bases removed from V and 7 bases from J, the gap between germline ends came to 15 bases. CDR3 length: 13 amino acids. The CDR3 loop is CASSLAPALEQYF. The CDR3 DNA reads TGTGCCAGCAGCCTAGCCCCAGCACTTGAGCAGTACTTC. The whole variable domain, remainder taken from reference TRBV9 and TRBJ2-7, is DSGVTQTPKHLITATGQRVTLRCSPRSGDLSVYWYQQSLDQGLQFLIQYYNGEERAKGNILERFSAQQFPDLHSELNLSSLELGDSALYFCASSLAPALEQYFGPGTRLTVT.

Concerning this clone itself: This may arise from a read error, as a much more abundant clone is one base away. This chain joins TRBV28 and TRBJ2-7; no reliable D call. The germline CDR1 and CDR2 sequences are MDHEN and SYDVKM. This CDR3 has 12 amino acids. CDR3 bases: TGTGTCAGCAGTTTAGGTACCTACGAGCAGTACTTC. Protein sequence: CVSSLGTYEQYF.

The chain joins TRBV7-8 to TRBJ2-7; TRBD1 is a possible D gene (6 bases). In germline, CDR1 is SGHVS, CDR2 FQNEAQ. The germline V and J ends were trimmed by 5 bases and 4 bases, with 15 bases remaining between them. This CDR3 region has 14 residues. The CDR3 region is CASSIRGFVYEQYF. The CDR3 bases are TGTGCCAGCAGCATCAGGGGTTTCGTGTACGAGCAGTACTTC. Variable domain in full (rest from reference TRBV7-8 and TRBJ2-7): GAGVSQSPRYKVAKRGQDVALRCDPISGHVSLFWYQQALGQGPEFLTYFQNEAQLDKSGLPSDRFFAERPEGSVSTLKIQRTQQEDSAVYLCASSIRGFVYEQYFGPGTRLTVT.

The V and J genes are TRBV3-1 and TRBJ2-7; D is possibly TRBD2 (5 bases). The germline gives CDR1 LGHDT, CDR2 YNNKEL (reference sequence). The CDR3 covers 18 residues. V lost 0 bases and J 2 bases, leaving 20 bases between the germline ends. The CDR3 region is CASSQDSTRGGRTYEQYF. In DNA form, the CDR3 reads TGTGCCAGCAGCCAAGATTCAACACGGGGTGGCAGAACCTACGAGCAGTACTTC.

The chain uses TRBV6-1 and TRBJ1-3; 8 bases fit TRBD1. V was pared by 8 bases and J by 2 bases, with 5 bases of the junction left unmatched. This CDR3 is built from 14 residues. Germline loops: CDR1 MNHNS, CDR2 SASEGT. The CDR3 coding sequence is TGTGCCAGCCTTTTCAGGGGGCCTGGAAACACCATATATTTT. Protein: CASLFRGPGNTIYF.

The table lists this clone with a few counts. The genes are TRBV28 and TRBJ2-1, with 8 bases matching TRBD2. Per germline, CDR1 MDHEN and CDR2 SYDVKM. This CDR3 spans 17 amino acids. V was pared by 3 bases and J by 2 bases, with 9 bases of the junction left unmatched. The CDR3 here is CASSFNFGREAYNEQFF. The CDR3 DNA sequence: TGTGCCAGCAGTTTCAATTTCGGGCGGGAGGCCTACAATGAGCAGTTCTTC.

The rearrangement joins TRBV10-3 to TRBJ1-1; D remains ambiguous. This CDR3 has 12 amino acids. V was cut by 0 bases and J by 5 bases, with 4 bases left in between. Germline V CDR1 and CDR2: ENHRY, SYGVKD. The CDR3 sequence: CAISESATEAFF. Written as DNA, the CDR3 is TGTGCCATCAGTGAGTCGGCGACTGAAGCTTTCTTT.

This clone was seen ten or more times. The genes are TRBV27 and TRBJ2-4; D might be TRBD2 (5 bases). From germline, CDR1 is MNHEY and CDR2 SMNVEV (reference sequence). The CDR3 extends over 17 amino acids. Trimming left V 4 bases short and J 3 bases short, with 19 bases between. CDR3 amino acids: CASSSTYSVRGKNIQYF. The CDR3, as DNA: TGTGCCAGCAGTTCTACTTACTCAGTCCGGGGCAAAAACATTCAGTACTTC.

This clone was picked up a small number of times. The chain has TRBV6-5 and TRBJ1-3; D is ambiguous. Deletions cut 6 bases from V and 0 bases from J, with 15 bases between. Germline V lookup: CDR1 MNHEY, CDR2 SVGAGI. The CDR3 length is 16 residues. The CDR3 region is CASSEIPPRSGNTIYF. The CDR3 bases are TGTGCCAGCAGCGAAATACCCCCTCGCTCTGGAAACACCATATATTTT.

J is TRBJ2-3 and V is TRBV20-1, with a tentative D call TRBD2 (5 bases). The CDR3 runs to 16 residues. CDR1 and CDR2 (germline): DFQATT, SNEGSKA (reference sequence). V shed 0 bases and J shed 0 bases, with 13 bases lying between them. In DNA, the CDR3 is TGCAGTGCTAGAGATCCGCGGGTTTCTAGCACAGATACGCAGTATTTT. Translation gives CSARDPRVSSTDTQYF.

The rearrangement links TRBV7-8 to TRBJ2-3; the D is unclear. The germline V gene encodes CDR1 SGHVS and CDR2 FQNEAQ. The CDR3 has 11 residues. Trimming took off 4 bases at V and 5 bases at J, with 4 bases between the two ends. In nucleotides, the CDR3 is TGTGCCAGCAGCTCACAAGATACGCAGTATTTT. Translation: CASSSQDTQYF.

This clone was detected ten times or more. As the CDR3 is not closed by the conserved phenylalanine or tryptophan, this likely results from a read error. The CDR3 coding sequence is TGCGCCAGCAGCTCCCCCCGACTAGCGGAGGCCTACAATGAGCAGTTCGTC. It encodes CASSSPRLAEAYNEQFV. The V and J genes are TRBV5-1 and TRBJ2-1, with 9 nucleotides matching TRBD2. The CDR3 consists of 17 residues. The germline V gene encodes CDR1 SGHRS and CDR2 YFSETQ. The trim removed 3 bases at V and 2 bases at J, leaving 9 bases unmatched.

The J gene is TRBJ1-3, the V gene TRBV5-1; the D is unclear. The CDR3 runs 12 residues. Germline CDR1 is SGHRS and CDR2 is YFSETQ. V lost 4 bases to trimming and J lost 2 bases, with 4 bases between them. The CDR3 region is CASSPAGNTIYF. For the CDR3, the DNA is TGCGCCAGCAGCCCGGCTGGAAACACCATATATTTT.

This clone is medium-sized by share. This chain uses TRBV24-1 with TRBJ1-2; a weak D match, TRBD1 (5 bases). From germline, CDR1 is KGHDR and CDR2 SFDVKD. This CDR3 has 13 amino acids. Between the trimmed V and J ends, which lost 4 bases and 4 bases, there was a span of 9 bases. CDR3 DNA: TGTGCCACCAGTGACCAGGGTTCCTATGGCTACACCTTC. This gives the protein CATSDQGSYGYTF.

This clone appeared a few times. The V gene is TRBV28, the J gene TRBJ1-2, with D perhaps TRBD1 (6 bases). The CDR3 is 14 residues long. CDR1 MDHEN and CDR2 SYDVKM come from the germline V gene. V was cut by 6 bases and J by 3 bases, with 14 bases left in between. The CDR3 region has the DNA TGTGCCAGCAGAGGCGGGGGGCTTGACTATGGCTACACCTTC. It translates to CASRGGGLDYGYTF.

This clone is termed medium-sized. This chain uses TRBV25-1 with TRBJ2-2; D remains ambiguous. The germline V and J ends were trimmed by 3 bases and 2 bases, with 1 base remaining between them. Germline V lookup: CDR1 MGHDK, CDR2 SYGVNS. CDR3 size: 12 residues. The CDR3 DNA is TGTGCCAGCAGTGACAACACCGGGGAGCTGTTTTTT. This codes for CASSDNTGELFF. Supplemented by reference TRBV25-1 and TRBJ2-2, the full variable domain reads EADIYQTPRYLVIGTGKKITLECSQTMGHDKMYWYQQDPGMELHLIHYSYGVNSTEKGDLSSESTVSRIRTEHFPLTLESARPSHTSQYLCASSDNTGELFFGEGSRLTVL.

This clone is classed as medium-sized. This is likely a read error, given that the CDR3 carries no conserved phenylalanine or tryptophan at its end. The rearrangement joins TRBV7-3 to TRBJ2-1; 7 nucleotides match TRBD1. The germline V gene encodes CDR1 SGHTA and CDR2 FQGTGA. The CDR3 covers 15 residues. The CDR3 DNA sequence: TGTGCCAGCAGCCTAACCGGGACAGACAACAATGAGCAGTTCGTC. It encodes CASSLTGTDNNEQFV.

The chain uses TRBV12-3 or TRBV12-4 and TRBJ1-5; D is unresolved. The CDR3 sequence is 12 residues long. V was cut by 5 bases and J by 4 bases, with 6 bases left in between. CDR3: CASSTSNQPQHF. The CDR3 coding sequence is TGTGCCAGCAGTACATCGAATCAGCCCCAGCATTTT.

The gene calls are TRBV6-5 and TRBJ1-2; no clear D. The CDR3 length is 13 residues. Trimming pared 3 bases from V and 4 bases from J, leaving 9 bases between. Germline values: CDR1 MNHEY, CDR2 SVGAGI. The CDR3: CASSYSGIYGYTF. CDR3 nucleotides: TGTGCCAGCAGTTATTCGGGAATCTATGGCTACACCTTC.

This clone showed up many times. The rearrangement joins TRBV28 to TRBJ1-3; D unresolved. Per germline, CDR1 MDHEN and CDR2 SYDVKM. Trimming removed 5 bases at V and 3 bases at J, with 14 bases between. The CDR3 is 15 residues long. In DNA, the CDR3 is TGTGCCAGCAGTCTCGGGGAGGGCGGTGGAAACACCATATATTTT. Protein sequence: CASSLGEGGGNTIYF.

V is TRBV20-1 and J is TRBJ2-7; 7 bases are shared with TRBD2. The length of the CDR3 is 14 residues. J gave up 0 bases and V 7 bases, and 9 bases lay outside the gene matches. The germline gives CDR1 DFQATT, CDR2 SNEGSKA (reference sequence). The CDR3 spells CSVTDGEGSYEQYF. The CDR3 DNA reads TGCAGTGTCACGGACGGGGAGGGCTCCTACGAGCAGTACTTC.

The chain links TRBV11-2 to TRBJ2-7, with D unresolved. Germline-derived CDR1 and CDR2 are SGHAT and FQNNGV. The CDR3 is 14 amino acids. Trimming pared 0 bases from V and 1 base from J, leaving 7 bases between. CDR3 DNA sequence: TGTGCCAGCAGCTTAGAAAGTGGATCCTACGAGCAGTACTTC. It yields the protein CASSLESGSYEQYF. Based on the CDR3 plus reference TRBV11-2 and TRBJ2-7, the full variable domain is EAGVAQSPRYKIIEKRQSVAFWCNPISGHATLYWYQQILGQGPKLLIQFQNNGVVDDSQLPKDRFSAERLKGVDSTLKIQPAKLEDSAVYLCASSLESGSYEQYFGPGTRLTVT.

In DNA, the CDR3 is TGTGCCACCAGGGTCAGGGTTTCGAACACCGGGGAGCTGTTTTTT. This gives the protein CATRVRVSNTGELFF. The rearrangement uses TRBV24-1 and TRBJ2-2; a weak D match, TRBD1 (5 bases). The germline V and J ends were trimmed by 7 bases and 0 bases, with 11 bases remaining between them. The CDR3 has 15 residues. CDR1 and CDR2 from the germline V gene are KGHDR and SFDVKD.

In this sample, this clone turned up a few times. The chain combines TRBV6-1 with TRBJ1-3; 7 nucleotides agree with TRBD1. CDR3 length: 14 residues. Germline V gene sequence: CDR1 MNHNS, CDR2 SASEGT. With V trimmed by 9 bases and J by 2 bases, 7 bases remained unmatched. As DNA, the CDR3 is TGTGCCAGTTTTCGACAGGGCACTGGAAACACCATATATTTT. This sequence encodes CASFRQGTGNTIYF.

As for this clone: At one boundary the junction diverges from the germline segment, which might be a read error. This same CDR3 is encoded by further DNA sequences in the sample. The chain carries TRBV20-1 and TRBJ2-5, with 10 bases matching TRBD2. Germline CDR1 is DFQATT and CDR2 is SNEGSKA (reference sequence). CDR3 length: 13 amino acids. The CDR3 loop is CSAVSGGLKTQYF. CDR3 DNA sequence: TGCAGTGCTGTTAGCGGGGGGTTGAAGACTCAGTACTTC.

The sample holds a few counts of this clone. J is TRBJ2-5 and V is TRBV6-5, with D possibly being TRBD2 (5 bases). The CDR3 consists of 14 residues. Germline-derived CDR1 and CDR2 are MNHEY and SVGAGI. V lost 3 bases to trimming and J lost 1 base, with 9 bases between them. The CDR3 loop is CASSYRTPQETQYF. CDR3 nucleotide sequence: TGTGCCAGCAGTTATAGGACTCCCCAAGAGACCCAGTACTTC.